Here is one T cell receptor beta chain with its context. Its antigen is not identified. TCRdb independently ran MiXCR on the 5' RACE reads; one entry per CDR3 protein. In the table there are a few hundred thousand distinct CDR3 sequences, about a sixth of which are singletons. The data are from a study of T cells after yellow fever vaccination. Study-wide results and caveats: The appearance of a small share of clonotypes in both CD4 and CD8 compartments was observed. Abundant clonotypes (contaminants from the bulk population) could be present in FACS-sorted repertoires.

V dropped 6 bases and J dropped 1 base, with 16 bases sitting between them. CDR3 size: 15 residues. Germline V gene sequence: CDR1 DFQATT, CDR2 SNEGSKA (reference sequence). The V gene is TRBV20-1, the J gene TRBJ2-1; TRBD1 or TRBD2 may be the D gene (6 bases each). The sample here was PBMCs, taken 5 days after the first yellow fever vaccination. This receptor was taken from a man aged 18 to 30 who received the YFV17D yellow fever vaccine. For the CDR3, the DNA is TGCAGTGCCCCCCGAGGGGGGATTTCCTACAATGAGCAGTTCTTC. Translated, it gives CSAPRGGISYNEQFF.